This TCR beta chain emerged from a study of blood T cell repertoires in COVID-19. Study-level background: Sites in the United States, Italy and Spain provided acute and convalescent COVID-19 samples.

The ends lost 5 bases at V and 5 bases at J; junction bases unmatched: 6. This CDR3 has 14 amino acids. Germline V gene data show CDR1 as SNHLY and CDR2 as FYNNEI. Original analysis: Scientists estimated how many nucleated cells there were by amplifying reference gene primers. The repertoire was sequenced with immunoSEQ multiplex PCR; TCRdb's copy has only in-frame clones and lacks some. The DNA was the basis for D and trimming; V, J and clone size are from that table. The sample records some 180,000 clones, less than 90% being singletons. This receptor was taken from a man in his 70s with active or convalescent COVID-19. Sequences were obtained from peripheral blood. V usage is TRBV2 and J usage is TRBJ1-1, with 9 bases matching TRBD1. The CDR3 region has the DNA TGTGCCAGCAGTTTGGACAGGGGCGGAACTGAAGCTTTCTTT. It yields the protein CASSLDRGGTEAFF.